These 2 T cell receptor beta chains originate from one sample sequenced in a study of beta chain features in type 1 diabetes. Sequenced material consisted of expressed TCRB transcripts (all of the isolated RNA was reverse transcribed). Only in-frame clones appear in the TCRdb table, and some are missing; sequencing was by immunoSEQ multiplex PCR. The sample includes some 900,000 clones, roughly a sixth of them seen just once. Material: naive CD4+ T cells from blood. Receptors were obtained from a woman younger than 30 in good health.

The chain combines TRBV6-5 with TRBJ2-6, with D perhaps matching TRBD2 (6 bases). The V end was cut by 2 bases, the J end by 3 bases, with 8 bases between. The CDR3 length is 15 residues. Germline V gives CDR1 MNHEY, CDR2 SVGAGI. The CDR3 spells CASSYGGGGANVLTF. In DNA, the CDR3 is TGTGCCAGCAGTTACGGGGGAGGTGGGGCCAACGTCCTGACTTTC.

The J gene is TRBJ1-3, the V gene TRBV5-1; D is perhaps TRBD1 (5 bases). Per germline, CDR1 SGHRS and CDR2 YFSETQ. Trimming stripped 0 bases from V and 0 bases from J, with 7 bases between. The CDR3 has 15 amino acids. The CDR3: CASSLGDGSGNTIYF. The CDR3 nucleotides read TGCGCCAGCAGCTTGGGGGACGGCTCTGGAAACACCATATATTTT.